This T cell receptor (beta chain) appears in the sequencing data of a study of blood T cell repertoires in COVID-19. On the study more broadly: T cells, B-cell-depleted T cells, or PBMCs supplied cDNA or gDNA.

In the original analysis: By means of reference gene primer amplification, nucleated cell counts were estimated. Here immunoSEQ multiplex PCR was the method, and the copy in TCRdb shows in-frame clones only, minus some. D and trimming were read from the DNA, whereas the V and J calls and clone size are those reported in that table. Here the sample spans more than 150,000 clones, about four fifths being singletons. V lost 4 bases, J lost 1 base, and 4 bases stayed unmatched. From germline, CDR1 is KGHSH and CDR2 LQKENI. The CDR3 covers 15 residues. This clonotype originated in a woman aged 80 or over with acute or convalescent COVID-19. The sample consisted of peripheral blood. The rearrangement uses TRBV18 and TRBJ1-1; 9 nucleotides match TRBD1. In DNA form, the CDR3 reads TGTGCCAGCTCACTTTCGACAGGGGGGAACACTGAAGCTTTCTTT. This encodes CASSLSTGGNTEAFF.